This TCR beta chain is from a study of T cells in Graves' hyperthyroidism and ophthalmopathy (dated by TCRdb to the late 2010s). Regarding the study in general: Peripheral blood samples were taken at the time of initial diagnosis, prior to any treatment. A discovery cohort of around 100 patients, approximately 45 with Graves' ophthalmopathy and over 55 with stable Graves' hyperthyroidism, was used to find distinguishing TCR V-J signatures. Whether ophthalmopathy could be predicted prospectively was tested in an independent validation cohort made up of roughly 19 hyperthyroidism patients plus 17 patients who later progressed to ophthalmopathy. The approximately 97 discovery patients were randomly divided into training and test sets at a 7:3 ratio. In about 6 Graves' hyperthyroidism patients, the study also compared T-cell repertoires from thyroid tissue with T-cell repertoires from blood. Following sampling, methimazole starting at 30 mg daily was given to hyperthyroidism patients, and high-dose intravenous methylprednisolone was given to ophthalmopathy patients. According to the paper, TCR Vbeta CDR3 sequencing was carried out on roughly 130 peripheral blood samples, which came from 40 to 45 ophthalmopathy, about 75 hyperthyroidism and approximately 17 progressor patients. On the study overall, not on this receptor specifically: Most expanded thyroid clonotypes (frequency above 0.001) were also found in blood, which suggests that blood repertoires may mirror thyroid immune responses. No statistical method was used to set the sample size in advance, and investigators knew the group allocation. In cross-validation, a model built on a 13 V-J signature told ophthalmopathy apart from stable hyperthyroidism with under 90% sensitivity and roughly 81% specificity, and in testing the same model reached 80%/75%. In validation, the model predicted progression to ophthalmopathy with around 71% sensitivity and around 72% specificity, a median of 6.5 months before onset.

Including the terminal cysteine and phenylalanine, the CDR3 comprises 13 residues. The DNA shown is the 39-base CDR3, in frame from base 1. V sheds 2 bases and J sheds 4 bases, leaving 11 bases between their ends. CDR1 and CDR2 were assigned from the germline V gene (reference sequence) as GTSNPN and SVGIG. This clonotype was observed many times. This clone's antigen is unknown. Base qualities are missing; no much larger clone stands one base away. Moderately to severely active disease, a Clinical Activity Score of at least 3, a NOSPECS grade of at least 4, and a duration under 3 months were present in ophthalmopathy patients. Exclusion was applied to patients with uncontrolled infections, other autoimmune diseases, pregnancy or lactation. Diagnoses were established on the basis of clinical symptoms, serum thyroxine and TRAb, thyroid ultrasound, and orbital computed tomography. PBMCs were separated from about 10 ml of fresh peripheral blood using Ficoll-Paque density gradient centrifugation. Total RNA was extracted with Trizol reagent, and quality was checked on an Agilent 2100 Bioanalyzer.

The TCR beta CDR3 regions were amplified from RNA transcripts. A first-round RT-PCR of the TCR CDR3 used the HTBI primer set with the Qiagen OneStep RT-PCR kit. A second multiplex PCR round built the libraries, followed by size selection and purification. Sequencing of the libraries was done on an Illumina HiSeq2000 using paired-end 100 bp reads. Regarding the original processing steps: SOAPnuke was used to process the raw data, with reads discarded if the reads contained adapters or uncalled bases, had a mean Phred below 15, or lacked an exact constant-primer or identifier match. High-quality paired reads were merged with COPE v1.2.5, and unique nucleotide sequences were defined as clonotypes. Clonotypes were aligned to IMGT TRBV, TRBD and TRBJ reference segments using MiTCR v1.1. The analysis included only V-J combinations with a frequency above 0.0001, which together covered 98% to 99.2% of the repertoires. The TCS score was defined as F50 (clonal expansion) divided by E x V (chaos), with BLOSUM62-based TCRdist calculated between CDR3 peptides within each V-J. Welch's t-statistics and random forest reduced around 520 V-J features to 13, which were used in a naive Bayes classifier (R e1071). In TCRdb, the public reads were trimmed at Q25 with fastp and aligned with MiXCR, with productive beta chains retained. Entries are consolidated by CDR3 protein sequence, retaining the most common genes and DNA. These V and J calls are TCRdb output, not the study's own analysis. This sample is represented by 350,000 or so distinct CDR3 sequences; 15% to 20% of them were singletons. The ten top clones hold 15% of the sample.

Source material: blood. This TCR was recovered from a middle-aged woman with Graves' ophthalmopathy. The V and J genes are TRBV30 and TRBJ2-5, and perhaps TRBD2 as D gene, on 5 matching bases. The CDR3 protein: CAWSRGGRETQYF. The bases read TGTGCCTGGAGTCGTGGCGGGCGAGAGACCCAGTACTTC. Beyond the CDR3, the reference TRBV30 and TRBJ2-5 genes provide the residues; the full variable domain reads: SQTIHQWPATLVQPVGSPLSLECTVEGTSNPNLYWYRQAAGRGLQLLFYSVGIGQISSEVPQNLSASRPQDRQFILSSKKLLLSDSGFYLCAWSRGGRETQYFGPGTRLLVL.